This TCR beta chain was captured by sequencing in a study of early T cells in non-severe SARS-CoV-2 infection. The CDR3 is 17 amino acids. Germline V gives CDR1 SGHRS, CDR2 YFSETQ. The V and J ends lost 5 bases and 2 bases respectively, with 21 bases between them. In TCRdb, the 5' RACE reads were re-called with MiXCR into one record per CDR3 protein. The sample lists about 80,000 distinct CDR3 sequences, approximately 9.1% occurring once. This clonotype has at least ten counts. This TCR was sampled from an adult who was a healthcare worker with PCR-confirmed SARS-CoV-2 infection or an uninfected control (not recorded which). This chain links TRBV5-1 with TRBJ2-3, with D tentatively TRBD1 (6 bases). Sequencing was performed on whole blood. This CDR3 is CASSPRATGGFTDTQYF. The CDR3 bases are TGCGCCAGCAGTCCCCGGGCGACAGGAGGTTTCACAGATACGCAGTATTTT. The whole variable domain, filled in from reference TRBV5-1 and TRBJ2-3, reads KAGVTQTPRYLIKTRGQQVTLSCSPISGHRSVSWYQQTPGQGLQFLFEYFSETQRNKGNFPGRFSGRQFSNSRSEMNVSTLELGDSALYLCASSPRATGGFTDTQYFGPGTRLTVL.